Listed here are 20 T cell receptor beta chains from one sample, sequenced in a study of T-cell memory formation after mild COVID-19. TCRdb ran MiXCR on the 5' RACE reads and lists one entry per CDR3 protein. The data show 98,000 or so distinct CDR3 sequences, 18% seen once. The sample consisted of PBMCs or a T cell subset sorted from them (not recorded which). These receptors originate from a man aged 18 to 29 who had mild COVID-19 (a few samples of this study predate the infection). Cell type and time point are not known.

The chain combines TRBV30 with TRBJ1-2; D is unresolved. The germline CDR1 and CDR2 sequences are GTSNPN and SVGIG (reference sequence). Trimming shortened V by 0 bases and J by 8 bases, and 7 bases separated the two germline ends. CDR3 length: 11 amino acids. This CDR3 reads CAWSVGRGYTF. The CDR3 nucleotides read TGTGCCTGGAGTGTAGGACGGGGCTACACCTTC.

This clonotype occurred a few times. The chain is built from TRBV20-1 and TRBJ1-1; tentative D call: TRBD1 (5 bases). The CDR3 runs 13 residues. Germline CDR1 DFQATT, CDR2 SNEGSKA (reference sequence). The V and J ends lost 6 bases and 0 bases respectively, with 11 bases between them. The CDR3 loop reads CSATGLVNTEAFF. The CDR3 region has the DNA TGCAGTGCGACGGGACTGGTGAACACTGAAGCTTTCTTT.

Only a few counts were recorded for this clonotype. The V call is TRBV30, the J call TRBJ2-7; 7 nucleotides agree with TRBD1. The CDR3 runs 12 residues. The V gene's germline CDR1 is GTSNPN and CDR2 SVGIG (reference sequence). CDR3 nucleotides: TGTGCGATCGGACAGGCTGTTTACGAGCAGTACTTC. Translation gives CAIGQAVYEQYF.

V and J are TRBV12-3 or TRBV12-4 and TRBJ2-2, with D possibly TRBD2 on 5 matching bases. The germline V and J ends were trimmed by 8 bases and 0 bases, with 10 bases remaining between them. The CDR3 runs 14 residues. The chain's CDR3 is CASHPGTNTGELFF. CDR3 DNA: TGTGCCAGCCACCCGGGAACGAACACCGGGGAGCTGTTTTTT.

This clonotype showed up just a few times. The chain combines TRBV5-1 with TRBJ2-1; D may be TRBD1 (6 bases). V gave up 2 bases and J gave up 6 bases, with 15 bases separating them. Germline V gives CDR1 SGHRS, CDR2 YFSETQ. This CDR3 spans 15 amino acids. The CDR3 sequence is CASSLGPGAGNEQFF. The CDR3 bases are TGCGCCAGCAGCTTAGGGCCAGGGGCAGGCAATGAGCAGTTCTTC.

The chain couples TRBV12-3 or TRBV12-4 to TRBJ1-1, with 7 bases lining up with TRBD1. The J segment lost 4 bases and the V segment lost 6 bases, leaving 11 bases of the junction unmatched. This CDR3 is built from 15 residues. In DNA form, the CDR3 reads TGTGCCAGCAGACCTAACACACAGGGGATCACTGAAGCTTTCTTT. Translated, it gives CASRPNTQGITEAFF.

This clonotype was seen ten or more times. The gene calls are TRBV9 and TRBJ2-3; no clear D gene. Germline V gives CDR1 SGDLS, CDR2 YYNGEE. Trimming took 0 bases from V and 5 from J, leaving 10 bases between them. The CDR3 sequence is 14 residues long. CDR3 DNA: TGTGCCAGCAGCGTAGGATCTGGCATAGATACGCAGTATTTT. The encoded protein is CASSVGSGIDTQYF. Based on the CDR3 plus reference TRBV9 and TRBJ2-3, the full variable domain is DSGVTQTPKHLITATGQRVTLRCSPRSGDLSVYWYQQSLDQGLQFLIQYYNGEERAKGNILERFSAQQFPDLHSELNLSSLELGDSALYFCASSVGSGIDTQYFGPGTRLTVL.

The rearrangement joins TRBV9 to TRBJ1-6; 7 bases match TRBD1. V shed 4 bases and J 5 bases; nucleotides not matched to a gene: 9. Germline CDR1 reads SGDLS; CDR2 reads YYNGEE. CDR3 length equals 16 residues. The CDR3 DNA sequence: TGTGCCAGCAGCTCTCCCACGACAGGGAATAATTCACCCCTCCACTTT. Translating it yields CASSSPTTGNNSPLHF.

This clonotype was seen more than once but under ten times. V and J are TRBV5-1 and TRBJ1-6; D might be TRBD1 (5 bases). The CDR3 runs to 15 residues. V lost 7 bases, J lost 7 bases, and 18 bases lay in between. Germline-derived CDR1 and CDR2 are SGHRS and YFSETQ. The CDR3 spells CASGEGTVGNSPLHF. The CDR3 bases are TGCGCCAGCGGCGAAGGGACGGTTGGGAATTCACCCCTCCACTTT. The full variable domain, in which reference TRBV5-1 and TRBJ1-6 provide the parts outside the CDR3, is KAGVTQTPRYLIKTRGQQVTLSCSPISGHRSVSWYQQTPGQGLQFLFEYFSETQRNKGNFPGRFSGRQFSNSRSEMNVSTLELGDSALYLCASGEGTVGNSPLHFGNGTRLTVT.

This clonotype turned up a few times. In DNA form, the CDR3 reads TGCAGTGCCCCTCCCGAGGGTAGCGGGGGCGGGGCCCAGTACTTC. Translating gives CSAPPEGSGGGAQYF. This chain uses TRBV20-1 with TRBJ2-5; TRBD2 matches 9 bases. Looked up from germline, CDR1 is DFQATT and CDR2 is SNEGSKA (reference sequence). The ends lost 6 bases at V and 9 bases at J; junction bases unmatched: 17. The CDR3 has 15 residues.

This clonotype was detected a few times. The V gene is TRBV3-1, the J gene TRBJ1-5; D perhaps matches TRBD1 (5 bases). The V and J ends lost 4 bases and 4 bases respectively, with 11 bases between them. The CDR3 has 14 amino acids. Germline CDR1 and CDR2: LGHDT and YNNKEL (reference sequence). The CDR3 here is CASSPYGGNQPQHF. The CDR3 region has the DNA TGTGCCAGCAGCCCATATGGGGGAAATCAGCCCCAGCATTTT.

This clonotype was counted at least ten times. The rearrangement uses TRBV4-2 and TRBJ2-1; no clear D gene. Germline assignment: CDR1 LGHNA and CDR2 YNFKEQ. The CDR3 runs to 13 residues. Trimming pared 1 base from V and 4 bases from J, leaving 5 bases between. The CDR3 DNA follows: TGTGCCAGCAGCCAAGCAAAGTACAATGAGCAGTTCTTC. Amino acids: CASSQAKYNEQFF.

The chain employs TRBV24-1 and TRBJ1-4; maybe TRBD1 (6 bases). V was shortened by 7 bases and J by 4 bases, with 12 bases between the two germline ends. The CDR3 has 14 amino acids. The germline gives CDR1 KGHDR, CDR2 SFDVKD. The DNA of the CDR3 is TGTGCCACCAGCGAAGGACAGCATAATGAAAAACTGTTTTTT. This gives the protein CATSEGQHNEKLFF.

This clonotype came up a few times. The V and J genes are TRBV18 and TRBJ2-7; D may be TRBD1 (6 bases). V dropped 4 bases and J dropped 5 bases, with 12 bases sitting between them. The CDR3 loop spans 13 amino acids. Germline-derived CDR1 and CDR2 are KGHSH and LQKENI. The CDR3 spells CASSHPGVHEQYF. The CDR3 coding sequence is TGTGCCAGCTCACACCCAGGGGTCCACGAGCAGTACTTC.

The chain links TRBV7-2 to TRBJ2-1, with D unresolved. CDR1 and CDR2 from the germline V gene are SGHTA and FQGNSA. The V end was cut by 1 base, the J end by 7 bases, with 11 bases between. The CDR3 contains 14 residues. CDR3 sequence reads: CASSLESRLNEQFF. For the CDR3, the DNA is TGTGCCAGCAGCTTAGAATCCCGGCTGAATGAGCAGTTCTTC.

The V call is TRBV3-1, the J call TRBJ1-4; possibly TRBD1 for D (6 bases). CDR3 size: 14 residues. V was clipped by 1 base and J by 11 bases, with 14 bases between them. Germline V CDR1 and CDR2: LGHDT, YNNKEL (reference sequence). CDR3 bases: TGTGCCAGCAGCCAAGGGTCAGGGGAAGGGAAACTGTTTTTT. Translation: CASSQGSGEGKLFF.

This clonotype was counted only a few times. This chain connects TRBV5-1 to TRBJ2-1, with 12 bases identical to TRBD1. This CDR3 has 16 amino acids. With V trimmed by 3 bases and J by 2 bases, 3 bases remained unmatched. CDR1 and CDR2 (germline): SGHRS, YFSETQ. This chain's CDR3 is CASSSGTGGAYNEQFF. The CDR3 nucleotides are TGCGCCAGCAGCTCCGGGACAGGGGGCGCCTACAATGAGCAGTTCTTC. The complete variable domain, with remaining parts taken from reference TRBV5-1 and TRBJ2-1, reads KAGVTQTPRYLIKTRGQQVTLSCSPISGHRSVSWYQQTPGQGLQFLFEYFSETQRNKGNFPGRFSGRQFSNSRSEMNVSTLELGDSALYLCASSSGTGGAYNEQFFGPGTRLTVL.

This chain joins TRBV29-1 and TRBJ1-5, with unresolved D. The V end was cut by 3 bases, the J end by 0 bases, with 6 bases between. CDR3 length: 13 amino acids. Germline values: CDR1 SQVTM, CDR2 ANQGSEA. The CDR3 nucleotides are TGCAGCGTTGACACTTATAGCAATCAGCCCCAGCATTTT. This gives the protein CSVDTYSNQPQHF.

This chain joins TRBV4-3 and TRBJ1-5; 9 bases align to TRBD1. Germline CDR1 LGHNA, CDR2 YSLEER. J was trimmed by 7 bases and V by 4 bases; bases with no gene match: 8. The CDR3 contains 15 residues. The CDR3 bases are TGCGCCAGCAGCCGACCGACAGGGGGACGCCAGCCCCAGCATTTT. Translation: CASSRPTGGRQPQHF.

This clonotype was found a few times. The CDR3 DNA reads as TGTGCCAGCAGCCCCTGGACAGAACGGGAGCTGTTTTTT. Protein sequence: CASSPWTERELFF. This chain joins TRBV7-8 and TRBJ2-2, with D maybe TRBD1 (6 bases). The length of the CDR3 is 13 residues. V was clipped by 5 bases and J by 9 bases, with 13 bases between them. CDR1 SGHVS and CDR2 FQNEAQ come from the germline V gene.